This T cell receptor (beta chain) was sequenced for a study of beta chain features in type 1 diabetes. Study results and caveats: In cDNA sequencing, cells with high TCR expression could be over-represented. In these data, an HLA type influence on TCRB rearrangement remained unresolved.

Isolated RNA was reverse transcribed in full, so expressed TCRB transcripts were sequenced. Here immunoSEQ multiplex PCR was the method, and the copy in TCRdb shows in-frame clones only, minus some. This sample has around 250,000 clones, with roughly 30% found just once. This clone was seen more than once but under ten times. Its target is not known. CDR1 SGHVS and CDR2 FQNEAQ come from the germline V gene. Trimming removed 0 bases from V and 2 bases from J; junction bases left unmatched: 2. This CDR3 has 15 residues. By way of CD45RO/CCR7/CD25/CD127/CD95/CD27, the CD4+ regulatory, stem cell-like memory, central memory and naive cells were sorted.

The clonotype comes from a man under 40 in good health. Sequenced material: central memory CD4+ T cells from blood. V is TRBV7-8 and J is TRBJ2-5; 8 bases line up with TRBD2. The CDR3 DNA reads TGTGCCAGCAGCTTAGCTCCGGGAGGGCAAGAGACCCAGTACTTC. Its protein is CASSLAPGGQETQYF.